Listed below are T cell receptor beta chains from one sample, sequenced in a study of early T cells in non-severe SARS-CoV-2 infection. MiXCR was run by TCRdb on the 5' RACE reads, yielding one entry per CDR3 protein. Among tens of thousands of distinct CDR3 sequences, around 8.6% were seen once, and the ten largest hold approximately 4%. The starting material was whole blood, obtained at baseline. These receptors all stem from an adult who was a healthcare worker with PCR-confirmed SARS-CoV-2 infection or an uninfected control (not recorded which). CDR3s leave out the opening cysteine and the closing phenylalanine or tryptophan. The size of a clone is reported for some rows only, either as once, few or many, or as a class for expanded clones.

>few|TRBV11-2|TRBJ1-3
ASSPAGNRLSGNTIY
>few|TRBV5-6|TRBJ1-1
ASSFLAGVNTEAF
>.|TRBV5-5|TRBJ2-1
ASTLLAGDWGPYNEQF
>.|TRBV29-1|TRBJ2-1
SAPAPASEQF
>many|TRBV7-2|TRBJ2-3
ASSLLVVSTDTQY
>few|TRBV11-2|TRBJ2-7
ASSAASGSYEQY
>few|TRBV6-1|TRBJ2-7
ASYEHFISYEQY
>few|TRBV7-9|TRBJ2-1
ASTLPLGNEQF
>.|TRBV3-1|TRBJ1-3
ASSQDQDGNTIY
>few|TRBV11-2|TRBJ2-7
ASSPQVPNEQY
>.|TRBV5-6|TRBJ1-6
ASSLLDRDDSPLH
>few|TRBV18|TRBJ2-3
ASSHNRDMRTDTQY
>.|TRBV7-4|TRBJ2-1
ASIHDRGRHEQF
>few|TRBV29-1|TRBJ2-3
SAAGTGGTDTQY
>many|TRBV7-9|TRBJ1-6
ASSFNNSPLH
>many|TRBV12-3/TRBV12-4|TRBJ1-2
ASSFPGGGYGYT
>many|TRBV7-9|TRBJ2-3
ATRTSGLRRKDTQY
>.|TRBV18|TRBJ2-5
ASSPYQETQY
>few|TRBV5-5|TRBJ1-3
ASDGTGRGSGNTIY
>.|TRBV19|TRBJ2-3
ASRLAGAGTDTQY
>.|TRBV18|TRBJ2-7
ASSPRGQGLYEQY
>.|TRBV12-3/TRBV12-4|TRBJ1-2
ASSPGTETAFYGYT
>.|TRBV5-1|TRBJ1-2
ASSVGDNYGYT
>many|TRBV2|TRBJ2-5
ASNPANQETQY
>.|TRBV3-1|TRBJ2-1
ASSQRASGDEQF
>many|TRBV7-9|TRBJ2-2
ASSLEETGVTGELF
>many|TRBV30|TRBJ1-4
AWGWQGREKLF
>many|TRBV2|TRBJ2-4
ASSEASGKNIQY
>.|TRBV6-6|TRBJ1-1
ASSYSTGSAF
>many|TRBV14|TRBJ2-7
ASSPLGGRNHEQY
>few|TRBV5-6|TRBJ2-7
ASSLVSRPAYEQY